The clone carrying this T cell receptor (beta chain) was detected ten times or more. The antigen is unknown. Germline-derived CDR1 and CDR2 are SQVTM and ANQGSEA. The CDR3 spans 10 residues. The V end lost 3 bases, the J end lost 8 bases, and 6 bases lay between the germline ends. This sample is drawn from a study of T cells after yellow fever vaccination. On the study more broadly: Fractions low in cell number were prepared with SMART-Seq v4 Ultra Low Input. General study results and limits: Few clonotypes appeared in both CD4 and CD8 compartments. Booster samples showed a return of most primary-vaccination clones (roughly 96% CD4, 70% to 90% CD8).

MiXCR, applied by TCRdb to the 5' RACE reads, yields one record per CDR3 protein. The profile shows around 310,000 distinct CDR3 sequences, 3% to 4.5% of them singletons. The rearrangement links TRBV29-1 to TRBJ2-3; D is undetermined. The source was PBMCs, collected 5 days after the yellow fever booster vaccination. This clonotype was sampled from a man younger than 30 who received the YFV17D yellow fever vaccine. CDR3 region: CSVDGGTQYF. The DNA of the CDR3 is TGCAGCGTTGATGGCGGTACGCAGTATTTT.